The clone carrying this TCR beta chain was counted a few times. Its target is not known. CDR3 size: 15 residues. The V gene's germline CDR1 is MDHEN and CDR2 SYDVKM. Germline trimming cut 5 bases from V and 2 bases from J; bases unmatched to any gene: 9. TCRdb re-called the 5' RACE reads through MiXCR, storing one row per CDR3 protein. The sample holds roughly 1.6 million distinct CDR3 sequences, around a third seen once. This sample was taken from a study of identical twins. Study results and caveats: Excess sharing between twins was weaker in beta out-of-frame sequences. Findings depended on cross-sectional statistics rather than tracking the same donors.

The sequencing input was cord blood. This receptor was obtained from a newborn girl in good health. The gene calls are TRBV28 and TRBJ2-7; TRBD1 aligns across 7 bases. This CDR3 reads CASSPITGAAYEQYF. Here the CDR3 DNA reads TGTGCCAGCAGTCCAATCACAGGGGCAGCCTACGAGCAGTACTTC. Combining the CDR3 with reference TRBV28 and TRBJ2-7 gives the whole variable domain DVKVTQSSRYLVKRTGEKVFLECVQDMDHENMFWYRQDPGLGLRLIYFSYDVKMKEKGDIPEGYSVSREKKERFSLILESASTNQTSMYLCASSPITGAAYEQYFGPGTRLTVT.